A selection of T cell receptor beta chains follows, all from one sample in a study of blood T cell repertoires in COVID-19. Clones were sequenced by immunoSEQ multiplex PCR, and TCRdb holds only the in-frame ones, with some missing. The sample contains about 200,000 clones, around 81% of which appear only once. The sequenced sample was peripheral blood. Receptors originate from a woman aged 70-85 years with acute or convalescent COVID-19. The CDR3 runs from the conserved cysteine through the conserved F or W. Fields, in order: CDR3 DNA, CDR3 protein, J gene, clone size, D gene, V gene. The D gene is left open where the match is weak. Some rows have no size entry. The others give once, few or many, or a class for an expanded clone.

CDR3 DNA: TGTGCCAGCAGCTTAGGGGCAGGGAACACTGAAGCTTTCTTT
CDR3 protein: CASSLGAGNTEAFF
J gene: TRBJ1-1
clone size: NA
D gene: NA
V gene: TRBV7-2

CDR3 DNA: TGTGCCAGCTCACCCTCGGAGGGGTACACCGGGGAGCTGTTTTTT
CDR3 protein: CASSPSEGYTGELFF
J gene: TRBJ2-2
clone size: NA
D gene: NA
V gene: TRBV18

CDR3 DNA: TGCGCCAGCAGCTTGGCCGGAGGGACTGGGACAGTTACGCAGTATTTT
CDR3 protein: CASSLAGGTGTVTQYF
J gene: TRBJ2-3
clone size: NA
D gene: NA
V gene: TRBV5-1

CDR3 DNA: TGTGCCTGGAATCGGCGGGAGGGCCGAGAGCAGTACTTC
CDR3 protein: CAWNRREGREQYF
J gene: TRBJ2-7
clone size: NA
D gene: TRBD2
V gene: TRBV30

CDR3 DNA: TGCGCCAGCAGCGTCGGACAGGGGCATGAGACCCAGTACTTC
CDR3 protein: CASSVGQGHETQYF
J gene: TRBJ2-5
clone size: NA
D gene: TRBD1
V gene: TRBV5-1

CDR3 DNA: TGTGCCAGCAGCTCCCCCGACAGGACAATGAACACTGAAGCTTTCTTT
CDR3 protein: CASSSPDRTMNTEAFF
J gene: TRBJ1-1
clone size: NA
D gene: NA
V gene: TRBV7-2

CDR3 DNA: TGTGCCAGCAGCTTTTTGCGGGCCCGCTCCTACAATGAGCAGTTCTTC
CDR3 protein: CASSFLRARSYNEQFF
J gene: TRBJ2-1
clone size: NA
D gene: NA
V gene: TRBV7-9

CDR3 DNA: TGTGCCAGCAGCTTAGGTTCTAATGAGCAGTTCTTC
CDR3 protein: CASSLGSNEQFF
J gene: TRBJ2-1
clone size: few
D gene: NA
V gene: TRBV11-1

CDR3 DNA: TGCAGCGTTGGGACAGGGGAGAGGGTAGAGACCCAGTACTTC
CDR3 protein: CSVGTGERVETQYF
J gene: TRBJ2-5
clone size: NA
D gene: TRBD1
V gene: TRBV29-1

CDR3 DNA: TGTGCCAGCAGCTTAGAAGGTGGGGGCCGTAACAATGAGCAGTTCTTC
CDR3 protein: CASSLEGGGRNNEQFF
J gene: TRBJ2-1
clone size: NA
D gene: NA
V gene: TRBV7-9

CDR3 DNA: TGTGCCAGCAGTGAAACTAGCGGGAGCGGGGATGAGCAGTTCTTC
CDR3 protein: CASSETSGSGDEQFF
J gene: TRBJ2-1
clone size: NA
D gene: TRBD2
V gene: TRBV6-4

CDR3 DNA: TGTGCCTGGACTAGCGGGGACACAGATACGCAGTATTTT
CDR3 protein: CAWTSGDTDTQYF
J gene: TRBJ2-3
clone size: NA
D gene: TRBD2
V gene: TRBV30

CDR3 DNA: TGTGCCAGCAGCTCCGGACAGAACTATGGCTACACCTTC
CDR3 protein: CASSSGQNYGYTF
J gene: TRBJ1-2
clone size: NA
D gene: NA
V gene: TRBV7-9

CDR3 DNA: TGTGCCAGCAGTTCTCAGGGGCGCCCTAATGAAAAACTGTTTTTT
CDR3 protein: CASSSQGRPNEKLFF
J gene: TRBJ1-4
clone size: few
D gene: NA
V gene: TRBV28

CDR3 DNA: TGTGCCAGCGGGGGACAGGGGGCAGGGAACACTGAAGCTTTCTTT
CDR3 protein: CASGGQGAGNTEAFF
J gene: TRBJ1-1
clone size: NA
D gene: TRBD1
V gene: TRBV6-5

CDR3 DNA: TGTGCCTGGAGTCCAGGGGTCCGCCAGCCCCAGCATTTT
CDR3 protein: CAWSPGVRQPQHF
J gene: TRBJ1-5
clone size: NA
D gene: NA
V gene: TRBV30

CDR3 DNA: TGCGCCAGCAGCTCAGGGGTGGATGAAGCTTTCTTT
CDR3 protein: CASSSGVDEAFF
J gene: TRBJ1-1
clone size: once
D gene: NA
V gene: TRBV5-1

CDR3 DNA: TGTGCCAGTACAGGGGGCGCATTCATGGCTGAAGCTTTCTTT
CDR3 protein: CASTGGAFMAEAFF
J gene: TRBJ1-1
clone size: NA
D gene: TRBD1
V gene: TRBV19

CDR3 DNA: TGTGCCAGCAGCGGACTAGCGGGAACCTACGAGCAGTACTTC
CDR3 protein: CASSGLAGTYEQYF
J gene: TRBJ2-7
clone size: NA
D gene: TRBD2
V gene: TRBV2